One sample yielded the 32 T cell receptor beta chains listed below, sequenced in a study of CD8 T cells in Susac syndrome. Reverse transcription of roughly 0.5 to 1 ug RNA was carried out with random hexamers. TCRdb reprocessed the immunoSEQ multiplex PCR reads with MiXCR, giving one entry per CDR3 protein. The repertoire holds over 65,000 distinct CDR3 sequences, roughly 91% seen once, with 0.4% to 0.55% in the top ten. Sequencing was performed on CD4+ T cells from PBMCs. Receptor source: a human donor with Susac syndrome.

J is TRBJ2-7 and V is TRBV12-3 or TRBV12-4, with D perhaps assigned TRBD1 or TRBD2 (5 bases each). The V end lost 3 bases, the J end lost 7 bases, and 10 bases lay between the germline ends. CDR3 length: 12 amino acids. CDR3 nucleotide sequence: TGTGCCAGCAGTTTCGGGACCCCGGAGCAGTACTTC. Encoded protein: CASSFGTPEQYF.

The chain couples TRBV18 to TRBJ1-1; D is possibly TRBD1 (5 bases). The CDR3 loop spans 16 amino acids. The V end lost 4 bases, the J end lost 0 bases, and 15 bases lay between the germline ends. Germline CDR1 is KGHSH and CDR2 is LQKENI. For the CDR3, the DNA is TGTGCCAGCTCACGACAGCCCGCTAATTTGAACACTGAAGCTTTCTTT. Its translation is CASSRQPANLNTEAFF.

The chain carries TRBV23-1 and TRBJ1-3; D may be TRBD1 (6 bases). TRBV23-1 is treated as an ORF (open reading frame) with a function not yet certain. The V gene lost 4 bases and the J gene lost 0 bases, with 13 bases spanning the gap. The CDR3 covers 16 residues. CDR3 region: CASSPGETYSGNTIYF. For the CDR3, the DNA is TGCGCCAGCAGTCCAGGGGAAACCTACTCTGGAAACACCATATATTTT.

This chain connects TRBV12-3 or TRBV12-4 to TRBJ1-2; D not certain. The V end lost 3 bases, the J end lost 4 bases, and 3 bases lay between the germline ends. The CDR3 runs 11 residues. CDR3 in DNA: TGTGCCAGCAGTTTGGCCTATGGCTACACCTTC. Its translation is CASSLAYGYTF.

The count of this clonotype is one. The chain is built from TRBV20-1 and TRBJ2-5; 10 bases match TRBD2. Germline trimming cut 0 bases from V and 5 bases from J; bases unmatched to any gene: 3. Germline V gene data show CDR1 as DFQATT and CDR2 as SNEGSKA (reference sequence). The CDR3 sequence is 14 residues long. CDR3 DNA: TGCAGTGCTAGAGATCAGCGGGGGGGCGAGACCCAGTACTTC. It encodes CSARDQRGGETQYF.

The V gene is TRBV5-1, the J gene TRBJ1-5; D is possibly TRBD1 (6 bases). Germline CDR1 and CDR2: SGHRS and YFSETQ. This CDR3 comprises 13 residues. Deletions cut 4 bases from V and 7 bases from J, with 12 bases between. The CDR3 DNA is TGCGCCAGCAGCGTAAACAGGGACCAGCCCCAGCATTTT. It is translated as CASSVNRDQPQHF.

CDR3 amino acids: CASSITGQGNYGYTF. In DNA form, the CDR3 reads TGTGCCAGTAGTATAACGGGACAGGGTAACTATGGCTACACCTTC. The chain couples TRBV19 to TRBJ1-2; the match to TRBD1 covers 9 bases. Unmatched junction bases numbered 2, after V lost 2 bases and J lost 1 base. The germline V gene encodes CDR1 LNHDA and CDR2 SQIVND (reference sequence). This CDR3 contains 15 residues.

This chain joins TRBV7-9 and TRBJ2-4; no definite D call. CDR1 is SEHNR, CDR2 FQNEAQ, per germline (reference sequence). V was cut by 1 base and J by 0 bases, with 10 bases left in between. This CDR3 region has 16 residues. The CDR3 DNA sequence: TGTGCCAGCAGCTTAGAAGGCAGTCTAGCCAAAAACATTCAGTACTTC. Its protein is CASSLEGSLAKNIQYF.

The V call is TRBV6-6, the J call TRBJ2-1; TRBD1 aligns across 8 bases. The CDR3 runs to 16 residues. V was pared by 6 bases and J by 10 bases, with 17 bases of the junction left unmatched. Germline V gene sequence: CDR1 MNHNY, CDR2 SVGAGI (reference sequence). Here the CDR3 reads CASSLIQGAQGREQFF. Written as DNA, the CDR3 is TGTGCCAGCAGCTTAATCCAGGGGGCCCAGGGGCGGGAGCAGTTCTTC.

J is TRBJ1-3 and V is TRBV6-5; 9 nucleotides agree with TRBD1. After removal of 4 bases from V and 4 bases from J, the junction contained 11 bases not matched to a gene. CDR1 is MNHEY, CDR2 SVGAGI, per germline. The CDR3 runs 17 residues. DNA of the CDR3: TGTGCCAGCAGTTCAACGGGGACAGGGCTAGCGGGAAACACCATATATTTT. This codes for CASSSTGTGLAGNTIYF.

This chain joins TRBV5-1 and TRBJ2-1; 10 nucleotides line up with TRBD2. Germline lookup yields CDR1 SGHRS and CDR2 YFSETQ. This CDR3 is 13 amino acids long. Trimming took 6 bases from V and 6 from J; bases not matched to a gene: 3. CDR3 bases: TGCGCCAGCAAACTAGCGGGGTTCAATGAGCAGTTCTTC. It translates to CASKLAGFNEQFF.

This clonotype was observed a single time. The chain joins TRBV19 to TRBJ1-4, with D perhaps matching TRBD1 (6 bases). The CDR3 is 14 amino acids. Germline V gene sequence: CDR1 LNHDA, CDR2 SQIVND (reference sequence). Trimming left V 4 bases short and J 3 bases short, with 9 bases between. The CDR3 is CASSTDRPNEKLFF. The CDR3 DNA reads as TGTGCCAGTAGTACGGACAGACCTAATGAAAAACTGTTTTTT.

The V and J genes are TRBV2 and TRBJ1-5; a possible D gene is TRBD1 (5 bases). CDR3 size: 15 residues. Germline CDR1 is SNHLY and CDR2 is FYNNEI. V was cut by 5 bases and J by 0 bases, with 11 bases left in between. As DNA, the CDR3 is TGTGCCAGCAGTATCGCAGGGCGTAGCAATCAGCCCCAGCATTTT. This gives the protein CASSIAGRSNQPQHF.

As DNA, the CDR3 is TGTGCCAGCAGCTCCTCGCACGCTGAAGCTTTCTTT. It codes for CASSSSHAEAFF. The V and J genes are TRBV5-4 and TRBJ1-1; D call uncertain. Trimming left V 3 bases short and J 6 bases short, with 9 bases between. The germline V gene encodes CDR1 SGHNT and CDR2 YYREEE (reference sequence). The CDR3 sequence is 12 residues long.

The V and J genes are TRBV19 and TRBJ1-1, with 11 bases fitting TRBD1. J lost 2 bases, V lost 8 bases, and 4 bases had no gene match. Germline V lookup: CDR1 LNHDA, CDR2 SQIVND (reference sequence). The CDR3 contains 14 residues. In DNA, the CDR3 is TGTGCCAGTGGGGACAGGGGGAGAAACACTGAAGCTTTCTTT. It encodes CASGDRGRNTEAFF.

The rearrangement joins TRBV6-2 or TRBV6-3 to TRBJ2-5; D not certain. The CDR3 contains 11 residues. Germline CDR1 MNHEY, CDR2 SVGEGT. Trimming shortened V by 7 bases and J by 5 bases, and 8 bases separated the two germline ends. DNA of the CDR3: TGTGCCAGCACCCACGGGGAGACCCAGTACTTC. Residues: CASTHGETQYF.

In its sample, this clonotype was seen once. V is TRBV7-3 and J is TRBJ2-7; D gene uncertain. There are 13 residues in the CDR3. CDR1 is SGHTA and CDR2 is FQGTGA in the germline V gene. Deletions cut 5 bases from V and 8 bases from J, with 16 bases between. The CDR3 protein is CASSPTSSSQQYF. Here the CDR3 DNA reads TGTGCCAGCAGCCCGACCTCCAGCAGCCAGCAGTACTTC.

J is TRBJ1-3 and V is TRBV29-1; D remains unclear. The CDR3 runs 12 residues. The germline V gene encodes CDR1 SQVTM and CDR2 ANQGSEA. Deletions cut 7 bases from V and 0 bases from J, with 7 bases between. CDR3 coding DNA: TGCAGCGCGAGTTACTCTGGAAACACCATATATTTT. Its protein is CSASYSGNTIYF.

The chain employs TRBV19 and TRBJ1-2, with 9 bases identical to TRBD1. The length of the CDR3 is 14 residues. J lost 8 bases, V lost 4 bases, and 8 bases had no gene match. The germline V gene has CDR1 LNHDA and CDR2 SQIVND (reference sequence). The CDR3: CASSRTGTGYGYTF. The CDR3 bases are TGTGCCAGTAGTAGAACCGGGACAGGGTACGGCTACACCTTC.

This chain uses TRBV6-5 with TRBJ1-6; 8 nucleotides line up with TRBD1. CDR3 size: 13 residues. Germline lookup yields CDR1 MNHEY and CDR2 SVGAGI. J gave up 13 bases and V 2 bases, and 4 bases lay outside the gene matches. The DNA for the CDR3 is TGTGCCAGCAGTTACCGACAGGGGAGTCCCCTCCACTTT. The encoded protein is CASSYRQGSPLHF.

The chain is built from TRBV30 and TRBJ2-3; TRBD2 agrees at 10 bases. Germline values: CDR1 GTSNPN, CDR2 SVGIG (reference sequence). This CDR3 region has 14 residues. Trimming took 3 bases from V and 4 from J; bases not matched to a gene: 4. The CDR3 bases are TGTGCCTGGAGGCGAGCGGGAGGGCCAGATACGCAGTATTTT. Encoded protein: CAWRRAGGPDTQYF.

CDR3 loop: CASRWGNNSPLHF. In DNA form, the CDR3 reads TGTGCCAGCAGATGGGGAAACAATTCACCCCTCCACTTT. The chain recombines TRBV27 with TRBJ1-6; D unresolved. This CDR3 is built from 13 residues. Trimming took 6 bases from V and 7 from J, leaving 10 bases between them. Germline assignment: CDR1 MNHEY and CDR2 SMNVEV (reference sequence).

The chain joins TRBV6-5 to TRBJ2-7; D tentatively reads TRBD1 or TRBD2 (5 bases each). The CDR3 totals 15 residues. V shed 4 bases and J shed 2 bases, with 15 bases lying between them. Germline CDR1 and CDR2: MNHEY and SVGAGI. The CDR3 is CASSWLLGDTYEQYF. The CDR3 DNA is TGTGCCAGCAGTTGGCTCTTGGGGGATACCTACGAGCAGTACTTC.

This chain connects TRBV20-1 to TRBJ2-3; unclear D gene. The CDR3 consists of 12 residues. CDR1 and CDR2 from the germline V gene are DFQATT and SNEGSKA (reference sequence). V was clipped by 5 bases and J by 0 bases, with 6 bases between them. The DNA of the CDR3 is TGCAGTGCTTCGACTAGCACAGATACGCAGTATTTT. Protein sequence: CSASTSTDTQYF.

J is TRBJ2-1 and V is TRBV11-3; D is unresolved. This CDR3 has 13 amino acids. With 1 base removed from V and 8 bases from J, the gap between germline ends came to 9 bases. CDR1 and CDR2 from the germline V gene are SGHNT and YENEEA. The CDR3 DNA reads as TGTGCCAGCAGCTTAGGGTCCAGCGATGAGCAGTTCTTC. It encodes CASSLGSSDEQFF.

This clonotype was seen just once. The chain recombines TRBV4-2 with TRBJ1-5; 8 bases align to TRBD1. This CDR3 contains 15 residues. The germline V gene encodes CDR1 LGHNA and CDR2 YNFKEQ. V lost 1 base and J lost 3; bases outside the gene matches: 2. CDR3 residues: CASSQGDRNNQPQHF. In nucleotides, the CDR3 is TGTGCCAGCAGCCAAGGGGACAGGAACAATCAGCCCCAGCATTTT.

The chain joins TRBV28 to TRBJ1-2; D is uncertain. Germline V gene sequence: CDR1 MDHEN, CDR2 SYDVKM. The CDR3 loop spans 13 amino acids. V gave up 6 bases and J gave up 4 bases, with 12 bases separating them. The CDR3 coding sequence is TGTGCCAGCAGCCTTATGGAGGGCTATGGCTACACCTTC. Amino acid sequence: CASSLMEGYGYTF.

The gene calls are TRBV5-4 and TRBJ1-1; D remains unclear. Trimming shortened V by 1 base and J by 0 bases, and 10 bases separated the two germline ends. The germline gives CDR1 SGHNT, CDR2 YYREEE (reference sequence). The CDR3 has 15 residues. DNA of the CDR3: TGTGCCAGCAGCTTGACGCAGAGTATGAACACTGAAGCTTTCTTT. As protein: CASSLTQSMNTEAFF. The full variable domain, in which reference TRBV5-4 and TRBJ1-1 provide the parts outside the CDR3, is ETGVTQSPTHLIKTRGQQVTLRCSSQSGHNTVSWYQQALGQGPQFIFQYYREEENGRGNFPPRFSGLQFPNYSSELNVNALELDDSALYLCASSLTQSMNTEAFFGQGTRLTVV.

The chain joins TRBV16 to TRBJ2-7, with D perhaps TRBD2 (6 bases). The CDR3 consists of 17 residues. The germline V gene has CDR1 KGHSY and CDR2 FQNENV. V was pared by 2 bases and J by 0 bases, with 17 bases between. The CDR3 region is CASSQGRRGYSSYEQYF. The CDR3 DNA is TGTGCCAGCAGCCAAGGCAGGAGGGGTTATAGCTCCTACGAGCAGTACTTC.

The V and J genes are TRBV6-5 and TRBJ2-7; TRBD2 matches 7 bases. Germline CDR1 MNHEY, CDR2 SVGAGI. V gave up 6 bases and J gave up 4 bases; unmatched junction bases: 12. CDR3 length: 15 amino acids. The CDR3 nucleotides read TGTGCCAGCAGGAAACAGCGGGAAGAGGAGTACGAGCAGTACTTC. Its protein product is CASRKQREEEYEQYF.

This clonotype was found once. The rearrangement joins TRBV4-1 to TRBJ1-1; D is uncertain. Germline-derived CDR1 and CDR2 are MGHRA and YSYEKL. This CDR3 is built from 13 residues. V was clipped by 6 bases and J by 0 bases, with 8 bases between them. CDR3 amino acids: CASRQTMNTEAFF. For the CDR3, the DNA is TGCGCCAGCAGACAGACCATGAACACTGAAGCTTTCTTT.

The chain carries TRBV20-1 and TRBJ2-1; D perhaps matches TRBD2 (6 bases). Trimming removed 5 bases at V and 7 bases at J, with 12 bases between. Per the germline V gene, CDR1 is DFQATT and CDR2 is SNEGSKA (reference sequence). There are 12 residues in the CDR3. In nucleotides, the CDR3 is TGCAGTGCTGCCCCTGGGGGGAATGAGCAGTTCTTC. This codes for CSAAPGGNEQFF.